This TCR beta chain was identified during a study of blood T cell repertoires in COVID-19. In the study overall: COVID-19 samples collected from the United States, Italy and Spain covered acute and convalescent phases.

Germline CDR1 reads MDHEN; CDR2 reads SYDVKM. This CDR3 contains 14 residues. The trim removed 2 bases at V and 9 bases at J, leaving 4 bases unmatched. Methods used by the authors: Nucleated cell counts were estimated from reference gene primer amplification. The protocol was immunoSEQ multiplex PCR, while the TCRdb copy is restricted to in-frame clones and leaves out a portion. V, J and clone size reflect that table, while D and trimming were determined from the DNA. There are 240,000 or so clones in the sample; about nine tenths occur only once, and 6.2% lies in the top ten. This sequence was found in a man in his fifties or sixties with acute or convalescent COVID-19. V gene TRBV28 combines with J gene TRBJ1-6, with 7 nucleotides matching TRBD1. Sequenced sample: peripheral blood. The CDR3 spells CASSLPDRVSPLHF. In DNA, the CDR3 is TGTGCCAGCAGTTTACCCGACAGGGTTTCACCCCTCCACTTT.